The 15 T cell receptor beta chains given below trace back to one sample, sequenced in a study of blood T cell repertoires in COVID-19. The method was immunoSEQ multiplex PCR; TCRdb's version includes in-frame clones alone and lacks a portion of them. This table has about 180,000 clones, roughly 88% appearing once. The sequencing input was PBMCs or T cells enriched from blood (not recorded which). The receptors derive from a young woman who had recovered from COVID-19.

This clone was found once. This chain connects TRBV10-3 to TRBJ1-6, with a possible D match to TRBD1 (5 bases). From germline, CDR1 is ENHRY and CDR2 SYGVKD. V dropped 4 bases and J dropped 10 bases, with 14 bases sitting between them. The CDR3 runs to 14 residues. The CDR3, as DNA: TGTGCCATCAGTGCTTCGGGGGGTGGGTCACCCCTCCACTTT. Translation gives CAISASGGGSPLHF.

This clone appeared once. This CDR3 is CSVSGTSGKMYQQETQYF. The CDR3 DNA sequence: TGCAGCGTTTCCGGGACTAGCGGGAAGATGTACCAACAAGAGACCCAGTACTTC. V gene TRBV29-1 combines with J gene TRBJ2-5, with TRBD2 matching over 13 bases. This CDR3 region has 18 residues. With 5 bases clipped from V and 2 bases from J, the junction kept 14 bases outside the gene matches. Germline CDR1 and CDR2: SQVTM and ANQGSEA.

This clone has more than one count but fewer than ten. This chain joins TRBV4-1 and TRBJ2-7, with D maybe TRBD2 (6 bases). The V gene's germline CDR1 is MGHRA and CDR2 YSYEKL. This CDR3 is 19 amino acids long. Trimming pared 5 bases from V and 4 bases from J, leaving 30 bases between. The CDR3 is CASSLRFTWGDLSPYEQYF. CDR3 DNA sequence: TGCGCCAGCAGCTTACGCTTTACGTGGGGGGACCTCAGTCCTTACGAGCAGTACTTC.

This clone was seen many times. The chain recombines TRBV7-9 with TRBJ2-1, with D hard to call. CDR3 length: 11 residues. Germline V gene lookup returns CDR1 SEHNR and CDR2 FQNEAQ (reference sequence). V gave up 5 bases and J gave up 10 bases, with 9 bases separating them. The CDR3 sequence is CASSPQVEQFF. For the CDR3, the DNA is TGTGCCAGCAGCCCCCAGGTGGAGCAGTTCTTC. Combining the CDR3 with reference TRBV7-9 and TRBJ2-1 gives the whole variable domain DTGVSQNPRHKITKRGQNVTFRCDPISEHNRLYWYRQTLGQGPEFLTYFQNEAQLEKSRLLSDRFSAERPKGSFSTLEIQRTEQGDSAMYLCASSPQVEQFFGPGTRLTVL.

The J gene is TRBJ1-2, the V gene TRBV28, with 9 positions matching TRBD1. The length of the CDR3 is 15 residues. The ends lost 5 bases at V and 5 bases at J; junction bases unmatched: 9. Germline-derived CDR1 and CDR2 are MDHEN and SYDVKM. This chain's CDR3 is CASSRHTGGGYGYTF. The CDR3 DNA sequence: TGTGCCAGCAGTCGACACACAGGGGGCGGGTATGGCTACACCTTC.

This chain's CDR3 is CASSVDRFSPLHF. The CDR3 coding sequence is TGTGCCAGCAGCGTAGACAGGTTTTCACCCCTCCACTTT. The chain couples TRBV5-5 to TRBJ1-6, with D tentatively TRBD1 (6 bases). CDR1 SGHKS and CDR2 YYEKEE come from the germline V gene (reference sequence). V was cut by 4 bases and J by 9 bases, with 11 bases left in between. The CDR3 length is 13 residues.

This clone was picked up a small number of times. The chain employs TRBV28 and TRBJ1-1, with no clear D. CDR1 MDHEN and CDR2 SYDVKM come from the germline V gene. The CDR3 covers 13 residues. With 9 bases removed from V and 0 bases from J, the gap between germline ends came to 11 bases. This chain's CDR3 is CASSGRMNTEAFF. The CDR3 DNA reads TGTGCCAGTTCCGGTAGAATGAACACTGAAGCTTTCTTT.

This chain connects TRBV6-5 to TRBJ2-7; no clear D gene. The germline V gene has CDR1 MNHEY and CDR2 SVGAGI. V shed 4 bases and J shed 6 bases, with 13 bases lying between them. CDR3 length: 13 amino acids. CDR3 protein: CASSSPDTREQYF. In DNA form, the CDR3 reads TGTGCCAGCAGTTCACCAGACACCCGCGAGCAGTACTTC.

J is TRBJ1-2 and V is TRBV7-8; D gene uncertain. The germline gives CDR1 SGHVS, CDR2 FQNEAQ. The CDR3 extends over 13 amino acids. V was pared by 1 base and J by 5 bases, with 8 bases between. CDR3 nucleotides: TGTGCCAGCAGCTTAGGGCGAGCGTATGGCTACACCTTC. Translation gives CASSLGRAYGYTF. Full variable domain (outside the CDR3, taken from reference TRBV7-8 and TRBJ1-2): GAGVSQSPRYKVAKRGQDVALRCDPISGHVSLFWYQQALGQGPEFLTYFQNEAQLDKSGLPSDRFFAERPEGSVSTLKIQRTQQEDSAVYLCASSLGRAYGYTFGSGTRLTVV.

CDR3 sequence reads: CASSLLLPGEQYF. In DNA form, the CDR3 reads TGTGCCAGCAGCTTGTTGCTACCGGGCGAGCAGTACTTC. V usage is TRBV5-6 and J usage is TRBJ2-7; D unclear. Trimming took 1 base from V and 6 from J, leaving 11 bases between them. Germline values: CDR1 SGHDT, CDR2 YYEEEE. The CDR3 is made up of 13 amino acids.

The gene calls are TRBV5-4 and TRBJ2-7; 14 positions agree with TRBD2. V gave up 2 bases and J gave up 5 bases; unmatched junction bases: 9. In germline, CDR1 is SGHNT, CDR2 YYREEE (reference sequence). This CDR3 comprises 17 residues. The CDR3 coding sequence is TGTGCCAGCAGCTTACCCGGACTAGCGGGAGGCGTACACGAGCAGTACTTC. Translating gives CASSLPGLAGGVHEQYF. Based on the CDR3 plus reference TRBV5-4 and TRBJ2-7, the full variable domain is ETGVTQSPTHLIKTRGQQVTLRCSSQSGHNTVSWYQQALGQGPQFIFQYYREEENGRGNFPPRFSGLQFPNYSSELNVNALELDDSALYLCASSLPGLAGGVHEQYFGPGTRLTVT.

V and J are TRBV27 and TRBJ2-2, with 7 bases identical to TRBD1. Trimming removed 4 bases from V and 7 bases from J; junction bases left unmatched: 6. The CDR3 is made up of 14 amino acids. Looked up from germline, CDR1 is MNHEY and CDR2 is SMNVEV (reference sequence). The CDR3 region has the DNA TGTGCCAGCAGTTGGGGGACAGATCTCGGGGAGCTGTTTTTT. It yields the protein CASSWGTDLGELFF.

The chain joins TRBV5-4 to TRBJ2-3; 10 nucleotides line up with TRBD2. CDR1 SGHNT and CDR2 YYREEE come from the germline V gene (reference sequence). The V gene end was trimmed by 8 bases and the J gene end by 3 bases; junction bases not matched to a gene: 6. This CDR3 has 14 residues. CDR3 sequence reads: CASTGAGGTDTQYF. The DNA of the CDR3 is TGTGCCAGTACCGGAGCGGGAGGGACAGATACGCAGTATTTT.

The chain employs TRBV3-1 (or the pseudogene TRBV3-2) and TRBJ2-1; TRBD2 matches 7 bases. Trimming removed 0 bases from V and 11 bases from J; junction bases left unmatched: 4. The CDR3 consists of 13 residues. Per germline, CDR1 LGHDT and CDR2 YNNKEL (reference sequence). DNA for the CDR3: TGTGCCAGCAGCCAAGATCGCGGGACTAAGCAGTTCTTC. This gives the protein CASSQDRGTKQFF.

The rearrangement uses TRBV6-1 and TRBJ1-2; TRBD1 aligns across 9 bases. Germline lookup yields CDR1 MNHNS and CDR2 SASEGT. Trimming cost V 1 base and J 7 bases; bases outside gene matches: 1. The CDR3 length is 13 residues. The CDR3 loop reads CASSEVDRGGYTF. CDR3 DNA sequence: TGTGCCAGCAGTGAAGTGGACAGGGGTGGCTACACCTTC.